The sequence of this T cell receptor (beta chain) was determined in a study of Ad26.COV2.S vaccination and SARS-CoV-2 variants (dated by TCRdb to about 2021). For the wider study: Donors in the vaccine arm were drawn from COV1001, a phase I-IIa trial of Ad26.COV2.S in healthy adults that was multicentre, randomized, double-blind and placebo-controlled. Ad26.COV2.S was administered intramuscularly at 5 x 10^10 or 1 x 10^11 viral particles, either as a single shot or as two shots given 56 days apart. The specificity and breadth of SARS-CoV-2-reactive T cell receptors after Ad26.COV2.S vaccination were assessed by TCRbeta repertoire sequencing. A total of 32 samples were included in the TCR-sequenced set, comprising 19 Ad26.COV2.S vaccine recipients, 5 placebo recipients and 8 SARS-CoV-2 convalescent individuals. Participants in the trial were split at random into five groups of five each, receiving low-dose or high-dose Ad26.COV2.S once or twice, or else placebo on both occasions. Throughout the experiments and outcome assessment, investigators stayed blinded to trial group allocation. Results the study describes overall, beyond this receptor: Vaccine and placebo recipients had comparable non-spike TCR breadth, which fits with the vaccine containing only spike. The authors noted that total T cell responses may have been underestimated by the TCR breadth and depth analyses. The study lacked the statistical power to compare responses across vaccine doses or regimens. Compared with placebo recipients, Ad26.COV2.S recipients showed higher spike-specific TCR breadth (P = 0.0014). After vaccination, substantial breadth of spike-specific CD8+ and CD4+ T cell responses was reported.

As concerns this clone: Its recognized antigen is unknown. Base quality data are lacking; no much larger clone is found one base away.

The immunoSEQ Assay was used to sequence TCRbeta CDR3 regions. After extraction, genomic DNA underwent amplification by bias-controlled multiplex PCR, followed by high-throughput sequencing. As for the authors' bioinformatics: Collapsing and filtering of sequences were performed to quantify the absolute abundance of each unique TCRbeta CDR3 region. T cell fraction was estimated by normalizing TCRbeta template counts to usable DNA, which was measured by amplifying reference genes present in all nucleated cells. Repertoire TCRs were annotated as SARS-CoV-2-specific when V gene, CDR3 amino acid sequence and J gene were exactly matched to a known reactive TCR set. The reference SARS-CoV-2 TCR set was derived from MIRA and filtered for enrichment in COVID-19-positive ImmuneCODE repertoires, a step that removed public or cross-reactive TCRs. Based on the MIRA antigens, annotated TCRs were further analysed at the level of specific ORF or position within ORF. Breadth was defined as the number of annotated unique rearrangements divided by the total number of unique productive rearrangements, and depth was defined as the summed frequency of the annotated unique rearrangements. Two-sided Wilcoxon rank-sum tests were applied when comparing TCR breadth between groups. In TCRdb, the immuneACCESS table is reduced to in-frame sequences with V and J assigned. These tables do not hold every clone; where another copy was compared, an unresolved V gene accounts for under half, and the others remain unexplained. V and J calls and clone size are given by that table; D and trimming were obtained from the DNA. The sample includes about half a million clones, with roughly 87% observed a single time. The top ten hold 1.7% of the sample.

The V and J ends are trimmed by 6 bases and 7 bases, leaving 12 bases between them. Including the terminal cysteine and phenylalanine, the CDR3 comprises 12 residues. This entry keeps only the CDR3 DNA: 36 bases, framed from base 1. For CDR1 and CDR2, the germline V gene (reference sequence) lists MNHEY and SMNVEV. The sample's treatment or condition, from its label and the paper: about 20 received Ad26.COV2.S at low or high dose, single or two shots; about five received placebo; per-sample allocation not given. Repertoires of vaccine and placebo recipients were sequenced from samples collected on day 63 after the first injection. In Cohort 1b, 20 to 25 adults aged 18-55 years were enrolled at a single site in Boston, USA, between 29 July and 7 August 2020. Ad26.COV2.S was a replication-incompetent adenovirus type 26 vector expressing a prefusion-stabilized SARS-CoV-2 spike protein from the original Wuhan strain.

Here the sequenced sample was peripheral blood, taken in a trial of Ad26.COV2.S vaccine versus placebo. The clonotype comes from a person between 18 and 60 years old who received the Ad26.COV2.S COVID-19 vaccine or a placebo. The chain employs TRBV27 and TRBJ1-2; perhaps TRBD1 is the D gene, with 6 bases matching. The nucleotides read TGTGCCAGCAGAAACAGGGTGCGTGGCTACACCTTC. Translated, this gives CASRNRVRGYTF.